This TCR beta chain appears in the sequencing data of a study of tumor-infiltrating lymphocytes in primary liver carcinoma. Whole-study findings and limits: Tumor tissue displayed a significantly greater top-250-clone fraction than blood (p = 0.039).

Unsorted bulk tissue (roughly 17-33 mg) underwent RNA and DNA co-extraction. CDR3 length: 13 amino acids. Germline V gives CDR1 SGHAT, CDR2 FQNNGV. About this clonotype: Its antigen is unidentified. The germline gene is not matched at one end of the junction; a read error may be the cause.

Using a constant-region primer together with ProtoScript II reverse transcriptase, TCR beta cDNA was made from approximately 0.55 ug of total RNA. TCR beta libraries came from three nested multiplex PCR rounds using slightly modified ARM-PCR. It was with TRBV1-TRBV30 forward primers and a C-beta reverse primer that the first two PCR rounds were run, at around 9 cycles each. TCRdb re-called the multiplex PCR reads with MiXCR, one entry per CDR3 protein. The table has 45,000 to 65,000 distinct CDR3 sequences, around 77% seen once; the top ten hold around 22%. Sequencing was carried out using liver tumor tissue from sampling region 5. Stated subset: tumor region T5, tumor centre. The origin of this receptor is a man aged 35 to 55 with primary liver carcinoma and hepatitis B virus infection. V and J are TRBV11-2 and TRBJ2-1, with 9 bases matching TRBD1. The CDR3 DNA is TGTGCCTGCAGCCCCGACAGGGGGAGTGAGCAGTTCTTC. It yields the protein CACSPDRGSEQFF.